One sample yielded the 25 T cell receptor beta chains listed below, sequenced in a study of T cells after yellow fever vaccination. Via MiXCR, TCRdb re-called the 5' RACE reads, giving one row per CDR3 protein. The table lists about 160,000 distinct CDR3 sequences, around 7% of them singletons, with more than 2.5% in the top ten. The sequences come from CD4+ T cells sorted from PBMCs, collected around 5 days after the first yellow fever vaccination. The receptor source for this set is a man younger than 35 who received the YFV17D yellow fever vaccine.

The CDR3 here is CASSFISGGVNEQFF. The CDR3 nucleotides are TGTGCCAGCAGCTTTATTAGCGGGGGGGTCAATGAGCAGTTCTTC. The chain combines TRBV5-4 with TRBJ2-1; TRBD2 aligns across 11 bases. From germline, CDR1 is SGHNT and CDR2 YYREEE (reference sequence). The ends lost 2 bases at V and 6 bases at J; junction bases unmatched: 4. The CDR3 is made up of 15 amino acids.

This clonotype was detected ten times or more. The CDR3: CASSRQGGEQYF. CDR3 DNA sequence: TGTGCCAGCAGCCGACAGGGGGGCGAGCAGTACTTC. J is TRBJ2-7 and V is TRBV3-1, with 9 bases matching TRBD1. The CDR3 is 12 residues long. Germline trimming cut 4 bases from V and 6 bases from J; bases unmatched to any gene: 1. Germline CDR1 and CDR2: LGHDT and YNNKEL (reference sequence).

This clonotype was picked up many times. The rearrangement uses TRBV10-2 and TRBJ2-1, with TRBD2 as a possible D gene (6 bases). CDR3 size: 14 residues. The ends were cut back, 0 bases at V and 10 bases at J, with 13 bases in the middle. Germline V lookup: CDR1 WSHSY, CDR2 SAAADI. The CDR3 DNA is TGCGCCAGCAGTGAGTCGAAGACGGGGAGGGAGCAGTTCTTC. Protein: CASSESKTGREQFF.

The table lists this clonotype with a few counts. The rearrangement uses TRBV7-9 and TRBJ1-6; no reliable D call. Trimming removed 7 bases from V and 0 bases from J, with 10 bases in between. CDR1 is SEHNR, CDR2 FQNEAQ, per germline (reference sequence). This CDR3 contains 15 residues. The CDR3 loop is CASTPGSSYNSPLHF. The CDR3 region has the DNA TGTGCCAGCACCCCCGGGAGCTCCTATAATTCACCCCTCCACTTT.

This clonotype was recorded at least ten times. The chain joins TRBV7-3 to TRBJ2-3; D possibly corresponds to TRBD1 (5 bases). Germline V gives CDR1 SGHTA, CDR2 FQGTGA. The CDR3 covers 13 residues. V was cut by 2 bases and J by 6 bases, with 9 bases left in between. CDR3 region: CASSLGARDTQYF. The CDR3 nucleotides read TGTGCCAGCAGCTTAGGGGCGAGGGATACGCAGTATTTT.

This clonotype was observed a few times. The V and J genes are TRBV7-3 and TRBJ2-5, with 9 bases fitting TRBD2. The CDR3 extends over 15 amino acids. In germline, CDR1 is SGHTA, CDR2 FQGTGA. The V segment lost 2 bases and the J segment 5 bases; nucleotides outside the gene matches: 6. The CDR3: CASSLAAGGGETQYF. CDR3 nucleotides: TGTGCCAGCAGCTTAGCAGCGGGGGGCGGGGAGACCCAGTACTTC.

This clonotype has ten or more counts. DNA for the CDR3: TGTGCCAGCAGTTACCACCGGGACGAGCAGTACTTC. This encodes CASSYHRDEQYF. V gene TRBV6-6 combines with J gene TRBJ2-7, with no clear D. V lost 2 bases to trimming and J lost 5 bases, with 7 bases between them. The CDR3 runs to 12 residues. Germline assignment: CDR1 MNHNY and CDR2 SVGAGI (reference sequence).

The chain couples TRBV7-9 to TRBJ1-1; D gene ambiguous. The germline V gene encodes CDR1 SEHNR and CDR2 FQNEAQ (reference sequence). CDR3 length: 12 amino acids. Trimming left V 5 bases short and J 5 bases short, with 9 bases between. The CDR3 reads CASSPDGTEAFF. In DNA, the CDR3 is TGTGCCAGCAGCCCCGATGGGACTGAAGCTTTCTTT.

In regard to this clonotype: A read error is possible here, since a much larger clone lies one base away. This chain connects TRBV5-1 to TRBJ2-5; a weak D match, TRBD1 (6 bases). The CDR3 is 14 residues long. Germline lookup yields CDR1 SGHRS and CDR2 YFSETQ. Trimming left V 3 bases short and J 1 base short, with 10 bases between. Written as DNA, the CDR3 is TGCGCCAGCAGCTGGGTACAGGGCCAAGAGACCCAGTACTTC. Protein: CASSWVQGQETQYF.

There are many counts of this clonotype. This sequence joins TRBV5-6 and TRBJ2-5, with D perhaps matching TRBD2 (6 bases). This CDR3 has 14 residues. Germline V CDR1 and CDR2: SGHDT, YYEEEE. V lost 2 bases to trimming and J lost 5 bases, with 13 bases between them. CDR3 nucleotides: TGTGCCAGCAGCTTCGCGGGGTCGCGCGAGACCCAGTACTTC. Translation gives CASSFAGSRETQYF.

This clonotype has at least ten counts. The chain combines TRBV20-1 with TRBJ2-6; 7 positions agree with TRBD1. This CDR3 spans 14 amino acids. Trimming at V came to 4 bases and at J to 1 base, leaving 1 base not matched to a gene. Germline CDR1 reads DFQATT; CDR2 reads SNEGSKA (reference sequence). The CDR3 here is CSATDRSGANVLTF. The CDR3, as DNA: TGCAGTGCTACGGACAGGTCTGGGGCCAACGTCCTGACTTTC.

This clonotype appeared a few times. The rearrangement uses TRBV6-2 or TRBV6-3 and TRBJ1-5, with D possibly TRBD1 on 5 matching bases. The CDR3 has 16 amino acids. Looked up from germline, CDR1 is MNHEY and CDR2 is SVGEGT. Trimming took 6 bases from V and 7 from J, leaving 22 bases between them. The DNA of the CDR3 is TGTGCCAGCAGCCCCCCGGCAGGGCTGGTTGAGCAGCCCCAGCATTTT. Encoded protein: CASSPPAGLVEQPQHF.

Worth noting for this clonotype: It may be a read error: a sequence one base away is much more abundant. In DNA, the CDR3 is TGCATCGTTGACAGACAGGGGGCTGCAGATACGCAGTATTTT. Translating it yields CIVDRQGAADTQYF. The chain uses TRBV29-1 and TRBJ2-3; TRBD1 aligns across 10 bases. The germline gives CDR1 SQVTM, CDR2 ANQGSEA. The CDR3 has 14 residues.

The chain recombines TRBV18 with TRBJ2-3; the match to TRBD2 covers 7 bases. Germline-derived CDR1 and CDR2 are KGHSH and LQKENI. V shed 3 bases, J shed 10 bases, and the junction held 16 bases outside the gene matches. CDR3 length equals 16 residues. The DNA for the CDR3 is TGTGCCAGCTCACCTTCAACGGGGGGTCCCTCCACCCCGCAGTATTTT. It encodes CASSPSTGGPSTPQYF. Looking up the rest from reference TRBV18 and TRBJ2-3 gives the full variable domain: NAGVMQNPRHLVRRRGQEARLRCSPMKGHSHVYWYRQLPEEGLKFMVYLQKENIIDESGMPKERFSAEFPKEGPSILRIQQVVRGDSAAYFCASSPSTGGPSTPQYFGPGTRLTVL.

This sequence joins TRBV6-5 and TRBJ1-2; the match to TRBD1 covers 7 bases. CDR1 and CDR2 (germline): MNHEY, SVGAGI. This CDR3 has 15 residues. V shed 3 bases and J 3 bases; nucleotides not matched to a gene: 7. CDR3 bases: TGTGCCAGCAGTTATACGCCCGGGACAGACTATGGCTACACCTTC. Translating gives CASSYTPGTDYGYTF.

This clonotype has at least ten counts. The chain links TRBV5-6 to TRBJ2-1; D may be TRBD1 or TRBD2 (5 bases each). The CDR3 length is 12 residues. V was cut by 4 bases and J by 10 bases, with 12 bases left in between. The germline CDR1 and CDR2 sequences are SGHDT and YYEEEE. CDR3 nucleotide sequence: TGTGCCAGCAGCCTGGGGCCGGGGGAGCAGTTCTTC. As protein: CASSLGPGEQFF.

The table lists this clonotype with a few counts. This chain uses TRBV7-2 with TRBJ2-5; 7 bases are a match to TRBD2. The CDR3 contains 14 residues. Germline V CDR1 and CDR2: SGHTA, FQGNSA. V was pared by 0 bases and J by 3 bases, with 1 base of the junction left unmatched. The CDR3 is CASSLAGTKETQYF. As DNA, the CDR3 is TGTGCCAGCAGCTTAGCCGGGACTAAAGAGACCCAGTACTTC.

The table lists this clonotype with many counts. The J gene is TRBJ1-1, the V gene TRBV5-1, with 7 positions matching TRBD1. This CDR3 is 15 amino acids long. The germline V gene has CDR1 SGHRS and CDR2 YFSETQ. V lost 1 base to trimming and J lost 0 bases; unmatched junction nucleotides: 3. The CDR3 protein is CASSLQGGVNTEAFF. The DNA for the CDR3 is TGCGCCAGCAGCTTGCAAGGGGGCGTGAACACTGAAGCTTTCTTT.

This clonotype was picked up many times. This chain uses TRBV5-1 with TRBJ2-5, with D perhaps assigned TRBD1 or TRBD2 (5 bases each). CDR3 length: 13 residues. Germline V gene lookup returns CDR1 SGHRS and CDR2 YFSETQ. Trimming took off 6 bases at V and 1 base at J, with 10 bases between the two ends. Written as DNA, the CDR3 is TGCGCCAGCAATGGGGGACCCCAAGAGACCCAGTACTTC. Protein: CASNGGPQETQYF. Combining the CDR3 with reference TRBV5-1 and TRBJ2-5 gives the whole variable domain KAGVTQTPRYLIKTRGQQVTLSCSPISGHRSVSWYQQTPGQGLQFLFEYFSETQRNKGNFPGRFSGRQFSNSRSEMNVSTLELGDSALYLCASNGGPQETQYFGPGTRLLVL.

This chain connects TRBV7-9 to TRBJ1-1, with D uncertain. V was clipped by 5 bases and J by 11 bases, with 18 bases between them. This CDR3 has 13 residues. Per germline, CDR1 SEHNR and CDR2 FQNEAQ (reference sequence). The CDR3 DNA reads TGTGCCAGCAGCCCCACGACGGGCCCTTTGGCTTTCTTT. This gives the protein CASSPTTGPLAFF. Based on the CDR3 plus reference TRBV7-9 and TRBJ1-1, the full variable domain is DTGVSQNPRHKITKRGQNVTFRCDPISEHNRLYWYRQTLGQGPEFLTYFQNEAQLEKSRLLSDRFSAERPKGSFSTLEIQRTEQGDSAMYLCASSPTTGPLAFFGQGTRLTVV.

This clonotype turned up a few times. The chain has TRBV10-1 and TRBJ2-7; D not certain. In germline, CDR1 is WNHNN, CDR2 SYGVQD (reference sequence). This CDR3 has 13 residues. V gave up 5 bases and J gave up 2 bases, with 10 bases separating them. CDR3: CASSSESPYEQYF. The DNA of the CDR3 is TGCGCCAGCAGTTCGGAAAGTCCCTACGAGCAGTACTTC.

This clonotype was detected many times. CDR3 protein: CSATVGASKGTQYF. CDR3 coding DNA: TGCAGTGCTACCGTCGGGGCTAGTAAGGGGACCCAGTACTTC. The chain employs TRBV20-1 and TRBJ2-5; D tentatively fits TRBD1 or TRBD2 (5 bases each). V was trimmed by 4 bases and J by 7 bases, leaving 19 bases between them. This CDR3 contains 14 residues. In germline, CDR1 is DFQATT, CDR2 SNEGSKA (reference sequence).

This clonotype was detected many times. CDR3 in DNA: TGTGCCAGCAGCCACGGACAGGAGGAGGAGACCCAGTACTTC. Its translation is CASSHGQEEETQYF. The chain is built from TRBV4-2 and TRBJ2-5, with 7 bases fitting TRBD1. Germline lookup yields CDR1 LGHNA and CDR2 YNFKEQ. The CDR3 totals 14 residues. With V trimmed by 3 bases and J by 5 bases, 6 bases remained unmatched.

Many counts were recorded for this clonotype. J is TRBJ2-5 and V is TRBV18; 8 bases match TRBD1. The CDR3 covers 15 residues. CDR1 KGHSH and CDR2 LQKENI come from the germline V gene. V lost 2 bases, J lost 1 base, and 3 bases stayed unmatched. The CDR3 region is CASSPSDRAQETQYF. In DNA, the CDR3 is TGTGCCAGCTCACCATCGGACAGGGCCCAAGAGACCCAGTACTTC.

This clonotype was detected many times. V is TRBV3-1 and J is TRBJ1-5; D is possibly TRBD1 (5 bases). V dropped 1 base and J dropped 5 bases, with 12 bases sitting between them. Germline V gene lookup returns CDR1 LGHDT and CDR2 YNNKEL (reference sequence). The CDR3 runs to 15 residues. The CDR3 sequence: CASSQGWGDDQPQHF. The CDR3 bases are TGTGCCAGCAGCCAAGGATGGGGGGACGATCAGCCCCAGCATTTT.